In its sample, the clone carrying this T cell receptor (beta chain) was seen once. The data are from a study of blood T cell repertoires in COVID-19. Whole-study context: The study drew acute and convalescent COVID-19 samples from the United States, Italy and Spain. T cells, B-cell-depleted T cells, or PBMCs supplied cDNA or gDNA.

Germline CDR1 MNHNY, CDR2 SVGAGI (reference sequence). The CDR3 length is 14 residues. The J segment lost 3 bases and the V segment lost 6 bases, leaving 4 bases of the junction unmatched. Authors' methods: Amplification of reference gene primers was used by the study to estimate nucleated cell counts. This table comes from immunoSEQ multiplex PCR, and its TCRdb copy is limited to in-frame clones, with some not included. That table gives V, J and clone size, and the DNA gave D and trimming. The table lists 150,000 to 200,000 clones, approximately 85% of them singletons. The sequenced material came from peripheral blood. The sequence was collected from a woman in her sixties with acute or convalescent COVID-19. The chain carries TRBV6-6 and TRBJ2-7; 11 nucleotides match TRBD1. CDR3 bases: TGTGCCAGCAGCAGGACAGGGGGCAACTACGAGCAGTACGTC. Protein: CASSRTGGNYEQYV.